This T cell receptor beta chain originates from a study of cytomegalovirus exposure and HLA in healthy donors. CDR1 is SGDLS, CDR2 YYNGEE, per germline. CDR3 length equals 18 residues. Study-wide results and limits: Later findings reportedly placed an Asian-associated ancestry cluster below the approximately 670-donor mean for N-insertions. Previously analyzed data showed that most TCR beta V segments were productive at a frequency of about 90% or about 30%. A later analysis linked a missense variant in DCLRE1C to the trimming of TCR beta V and J genes.

Researchers ran the PCR with 60 Vbeta and 13 Jbeta primers. Some clones are missing from TCRdb's copy, which holds only in-frame ones; the method was immunoSEQ multiplex PCR. The table records about 110,000 clones, 70% of them present only once. To note about this clone: Its antigen remains unidentified. Compared with germline, one end of the junction differs, possibly owing to a read error.

The receptor comes from a man aged 25-40 years in good health and CMV-seropositive. V is TRBV9 and J is TRBJ2-5; D perhaps matches TRBD2 (7 bases). Sequencing was done on a sample of PBMCs. CDR3 sequence: CASSVAPNIRGALEAQYF. The CDR3 DNA is TGTGCCAGCAGCGTCGCCCCCAACATCCGGGGGGCCCTAGAGGCCCAGTACTTC.